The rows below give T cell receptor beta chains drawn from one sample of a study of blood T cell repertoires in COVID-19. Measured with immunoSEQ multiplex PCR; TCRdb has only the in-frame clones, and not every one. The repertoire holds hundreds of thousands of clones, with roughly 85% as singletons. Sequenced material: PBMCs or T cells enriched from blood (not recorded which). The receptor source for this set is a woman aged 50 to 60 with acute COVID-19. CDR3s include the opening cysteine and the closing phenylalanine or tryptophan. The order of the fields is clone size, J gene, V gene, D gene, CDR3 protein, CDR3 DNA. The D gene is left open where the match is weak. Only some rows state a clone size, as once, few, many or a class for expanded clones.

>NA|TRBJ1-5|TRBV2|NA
CASSVGGVGNQPQHF
TGTGCCAGCAGTGTCGGGGGGGTGGGCAATCAGCCCCAGCATTTT
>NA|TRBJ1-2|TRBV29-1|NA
CSALMGEGGYTF
TGCAGCGCCCTGATGGGGGAGGGTGGCTACACCTTC
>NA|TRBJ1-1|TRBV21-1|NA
CASSKDREEGDTEAFF
TGTGCCAGCAGCAAGGACAGGGAAGAGGGGGACACTGAAGCTTTCTTT
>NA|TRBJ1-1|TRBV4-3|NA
CASSQGENTEAFF
TGCGCCAGCAGCCAGGGAGAGAACACTGAAGCTTTCTTT
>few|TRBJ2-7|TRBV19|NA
CASSIDQGLTYEQYF
TGTGCCAGTAGTATAGATCAGGGGCTAACCTACGAGCAGTACTTC
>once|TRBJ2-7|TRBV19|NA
CASSMGRGTYEQYF
TGTGCCAGTAGTATGGGACGGGGGACCTACGAGCAGTACTTC
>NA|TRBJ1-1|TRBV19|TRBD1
CASGNRGQGTEAFF
TGTGCCAGCGGTAACAGGGGCCAAGGGACTGAAGCTTTCTTT
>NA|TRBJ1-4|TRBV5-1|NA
CASSGAGQNEKLFF
TGCGCCAGCAGCGGGGCAGGACAGAATGAAAAACTGTTTTTT
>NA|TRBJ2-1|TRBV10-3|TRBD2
CAIRDARGDSYNEQFF
TGTGCCATCAGGGACGCTCGGGGGGACTCCTACAATGAGCAGTTCTTC
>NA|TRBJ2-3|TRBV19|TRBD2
CASSPGTSGGADTQYF
TGTGCCAGTAGTCCCGGGACTAGCGGGGGCGCAGATACGCAGTATTTT
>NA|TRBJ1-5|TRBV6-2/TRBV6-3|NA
CASSLIGAYQPQHF
TGTGCCAGCAGTTTAATAGGGGCCTATCAGCCCCAGCATTTT
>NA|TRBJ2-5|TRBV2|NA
CASSPPWRGLGETQYF
TGTGCCAGCAGTCCCCCCTGGAGGGGGCTCGGGGAGACCCAGTACTTC
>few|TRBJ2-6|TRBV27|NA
CASRLGHASSGANVLTF
TGTGCCAGCAGATTAGGACACGCAAGCTCTGGGGCCAACGTCCTGACTTTC
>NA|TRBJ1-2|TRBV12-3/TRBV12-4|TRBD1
CASSRDRVGYTF
TGTGCCAGCAGTCGAGACAGGGTCGGCTACACCTTC
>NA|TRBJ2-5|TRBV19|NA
CASSFRGETQYF
TGTGCCAGTAGTTTTCGCGGGGAGACCCAGTACTTC
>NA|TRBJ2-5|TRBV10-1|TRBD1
CASSESGTGDETQYF
TGCGCCAGCAGTGAGTCCGGGACAGGGGACGAGACCCAGTACTTC
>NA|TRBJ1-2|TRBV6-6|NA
CASSPAGSYGYTF
TGTGCCAGCAGTCCGGCAGGCAGCTATGGCTACACCTTC
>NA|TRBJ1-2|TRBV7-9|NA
CASSYIDYGYTF
TGTGCCAGCAGCTACATCGACTATGGCTACACCTTC
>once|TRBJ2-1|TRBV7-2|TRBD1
CASSLVDRAAYNEQFF
TGTGCCAGCAGCTTAGTTGACAGGGCAGCCTACAATGAGCAGTTCTTC
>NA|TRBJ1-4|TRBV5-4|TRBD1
CASSFDRGNEKLFF
TGTGCCAGCAGCTTTGACAGGGGGAATGAAAAACTGTTTTTT
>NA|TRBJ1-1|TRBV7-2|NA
CASSLPAGVNRWLNTEAFF
TGTGCCAGCAGCTTACCGGCAGGTGTTAACCGATGGCTGAACACTGAAGCTTTCTTT
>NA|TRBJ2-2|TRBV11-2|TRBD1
CASSGQGVTGELFF
TGTGCCAGCAGCGGACAGGGTGTCACCGGGGAGCTGTTTTTT
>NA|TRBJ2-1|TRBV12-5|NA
CASGQRQDGNEQFF
TGTGCTAGTGGTCAGAGACAGGACGGGAATGAGCAGTTCTTC
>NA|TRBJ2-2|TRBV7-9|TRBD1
CASSPDRSPTGELFF
TGTGCCAGCAGCCCGGACAGGTCCCCCACCGGGGAGCTGTTTTTT
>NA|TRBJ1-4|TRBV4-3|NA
CASSQGGNTHEKLFF
TGCGCCAGCAGCCAAGGAGGGAATACACATGAAAAACTGTTTTTT
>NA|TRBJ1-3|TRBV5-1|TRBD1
CASSLGDRISGNTIYF
TGCGCCAGCAGCTTGGGGGACAGAATTTCTGGAAACACCATATATTTT
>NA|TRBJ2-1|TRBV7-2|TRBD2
CASSPWTSPIPHEQFF
TGTGCCAGCAGCCCATGGACTAGCCCTATTCCCCATGAGCAGTTCTTC
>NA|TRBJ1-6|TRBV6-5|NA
CASSYDRDSYNSPLHF
TGTGCCAGCAGTTACGACAGAGACTCCTATAATTCACCCCTCCACTTT
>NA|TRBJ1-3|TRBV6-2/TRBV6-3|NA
CASSYPNSGNTIYF
TGTGCCAGCAGTTACCCCAACTCTGGAAACACCATATATTTT
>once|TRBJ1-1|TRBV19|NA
CASRGLGQGEAFF
TGTGCCAGTAGGGGATTGGGGCAAGGGGAAGCTTTCTTT
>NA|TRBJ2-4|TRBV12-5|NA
CASGLGSAGATTQYF
TGTGCTAGTGGTTTGGGGTCGGCGGGGGCGACAACTCAGTACTTC
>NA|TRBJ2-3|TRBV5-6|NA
CASSVRIDTQYF
TGTGCCAGCAGCGTGCGGATAGATACGCAGTATTTT
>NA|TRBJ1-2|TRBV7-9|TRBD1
CASSLSVQGASGYTF
TGTGCCAGCAGCTTAAGCGTTCAGGGGGCCAGTGGCTACACCTTC
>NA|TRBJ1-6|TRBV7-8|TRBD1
CASSAPGQGWSPLHF
TGTGCCAGCAGCGCCCCCGGACAGGGGTGGTCACCCCTCCACTTT
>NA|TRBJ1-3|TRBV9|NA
CASSTRDPRTSGNTIYF
TGTGCCAGCAGCACCAGGGACCCCCGGACTAGCGGAAACACCATATATTTT
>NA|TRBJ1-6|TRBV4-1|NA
CASSQAYRQDNSPLHF
TGCGCCAGCAGCCAAGCGTATAGGCAGGATAATTCACCCCTCCACTTT
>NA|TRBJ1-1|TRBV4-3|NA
CASSQGQVGTEAFF
TGCGCCAGCAGCCAAGGTCAGGTTGGGACTGAAGCTTTCTTT
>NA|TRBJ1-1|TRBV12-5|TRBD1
CASGLTQGAYTEAFF
TGTGCTAGTGGGCTGACACAGGGGGCTTACACTGAAGCTTTCTTT
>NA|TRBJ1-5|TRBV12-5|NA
CASGFSPNQPQHF
TGTGCTAGTGGTTTCAGTCCGAATCAGCCCCAGCATTTT
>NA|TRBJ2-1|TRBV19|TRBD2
CASSIRGGASYNEQFF
TGTGCCAGTAGTATACGGGGGGGCGCCTCCTACAATGAGCAGTTCTTC
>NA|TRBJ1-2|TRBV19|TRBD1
CASRGDRAYGYTF
TGTGCCAGTAGGGGGGACAGGGCCTATGGCTACACCTTC
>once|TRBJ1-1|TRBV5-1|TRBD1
CASSLLQTGFSTEAFF
TGCGCCAGCAGCCTACTGCAGACAGGGTTCAGCACTGAAGCTTTCTTT
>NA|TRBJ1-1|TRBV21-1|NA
CASSKEGTGGMNTEAFF
TGTGCCAGCAGCAAAGAAGGGACAGGGGGTATGAACACTGAAGCTTTCTTT
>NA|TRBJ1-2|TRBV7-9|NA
CASKWAQRGGYTF
TGTGCCAGCAAGTGGGCGCAACGAGGTGGCTACACCTTC
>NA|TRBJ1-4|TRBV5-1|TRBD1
CASTQGATNEKLFF
TGCGCCAGCACCCAGGGGGCCACTAATGAAAAACTGTTTTTT
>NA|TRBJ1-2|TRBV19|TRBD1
CASSRAGTGDYGYTF
TGTGCCAGCTCGAGAGCCGGGACAGGGGACTATGGCTACACCTTC
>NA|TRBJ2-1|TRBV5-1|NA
CASREGWGNEQFF
TGCGCCAGCAGGGAGGGTTGGGGGAATGAGCAGTTCTTC
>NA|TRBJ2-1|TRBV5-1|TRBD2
CASSLASGGAINEQFF
TGCGCCAGCAGCTTGGCTAGCGGGGGGGCCATCAATGAGCAGTTCTTC
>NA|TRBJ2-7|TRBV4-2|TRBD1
CASSQVRDRVQYF
TGTGCCAGCAGCCAAGTGAGGGACAGGGTACAGTACTTC
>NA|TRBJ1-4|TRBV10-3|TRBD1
CAISEPGQGRLGEKLFF
TGTGCCATCAGTGAGCCGGGACAGGGAAGGTTAGGCGAAAAACTGTTTTTT
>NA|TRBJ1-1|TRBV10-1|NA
CASSGYRVVGAEAFF
TGCGCCAGCAGTGGATACAGGGTCGTGGGCGCTGAAGCTTTCTTT
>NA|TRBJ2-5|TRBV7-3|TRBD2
CASSLSAGGETQYF
TGTGCCAGCAGCTTATCAGCGGGGGGCGAGACCCAGTACTTC
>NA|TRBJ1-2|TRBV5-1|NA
CASSPTPGHYGYGYTF
TGCGCCAGCAGCCCGACACCTGGACATTACGGCTATGGCTACACCTTC